This TCR beta chain is from a study of identical twins. Findings of the study overall: Memory repertoires showed no such pattern, whereas abundant cord blood beta clonotypes carried fewer insertions. Surplus twin overlap in beta out-of-frame sequences was less pronounced.

The V and J ends lost 5 bases and 2 bases respectively, with 10 bases between them. The CDR3 length is 13 residues. Germline CDR1 MDHEN, CDR2 SYDVKM. This clonotype was counted between two and nine times. As yet, its antigen is unknown. TCRdb re-analysed the 5' RACE reads in MiXCR, keeping a single row per CDR3 protein. The data contain around 1.7 million distinct CDR3 sequences, 32% of them singletons. This sequence originates from a newborn girl in good health. The sample taken for sequencing was cord blood. The chain employs TRBV28 and TRBJ2-7; D unresolved. CDR3 in amino acids: CASSPQVPYEQYF. CDR3 coding DNA: TGTGCCAGCAGTCCGCAGGTACCCTACGAGCAGTACTTC.